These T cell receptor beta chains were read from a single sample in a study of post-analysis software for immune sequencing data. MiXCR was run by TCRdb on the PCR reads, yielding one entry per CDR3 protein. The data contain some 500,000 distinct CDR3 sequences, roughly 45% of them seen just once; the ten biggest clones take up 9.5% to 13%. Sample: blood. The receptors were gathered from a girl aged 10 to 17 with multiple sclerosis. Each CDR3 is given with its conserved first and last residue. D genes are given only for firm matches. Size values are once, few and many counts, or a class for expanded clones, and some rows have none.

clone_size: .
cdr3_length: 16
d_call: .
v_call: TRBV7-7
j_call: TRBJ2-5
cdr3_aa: CASSLSLGASQETQYF
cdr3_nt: TGTGCTAGCAGCTTGTCCTTGGGAGCTAGTCAAGAGACCCAGTACTTC

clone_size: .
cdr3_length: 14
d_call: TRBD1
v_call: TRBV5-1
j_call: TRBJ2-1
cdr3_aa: CASSLGQGGYEQFF
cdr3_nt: TGCGCCAGCAGCTTAGGACAGGGGGGATATGAGCAGTTCTTC

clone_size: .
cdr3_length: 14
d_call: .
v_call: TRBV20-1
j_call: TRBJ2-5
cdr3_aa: CSAPPAGDGETQYF
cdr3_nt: TGCAGTGCTCCACCAGCAGGGGACGGGGAGACCCAGTACTTC

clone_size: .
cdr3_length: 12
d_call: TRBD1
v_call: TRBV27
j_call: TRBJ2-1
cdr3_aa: CASSSTGGRQFF
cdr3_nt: TGTGCCAGCAGCTCTACAGGGGGTAGGCAGTTCTTC

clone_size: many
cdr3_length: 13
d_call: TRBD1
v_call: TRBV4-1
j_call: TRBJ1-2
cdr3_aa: CASSQGTGYGYTF
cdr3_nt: TGTGCCAGCAGCCAAGGGACAGGGTATGGCTACACCTTC

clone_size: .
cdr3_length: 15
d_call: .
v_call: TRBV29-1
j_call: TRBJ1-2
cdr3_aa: CSVETTVGSNYGYTF
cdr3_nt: TGCAGCGTTGAAACGACAGTGGGATCTAACTACGGCTACACCTTC

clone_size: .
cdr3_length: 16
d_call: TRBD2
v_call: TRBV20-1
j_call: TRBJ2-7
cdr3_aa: CSARGHSGSSPYEQYF
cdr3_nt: TGCAGTGCTAGAGGTCATAGCGGGAGTAGCCCCTACGAGCAGTACTTC

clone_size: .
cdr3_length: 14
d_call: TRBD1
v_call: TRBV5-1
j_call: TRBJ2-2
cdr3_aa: CASQTGGYTGELFF
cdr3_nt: TGCGCCAGCCAAACAGGGGGGTACACCGGGGAGCTGTTTTTT

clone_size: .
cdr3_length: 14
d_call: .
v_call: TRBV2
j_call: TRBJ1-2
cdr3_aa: CASSEAQGVEGYTF
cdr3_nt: TGTGCCAGCAGTGAAGCTCAAGGGGTCGAGGGCTACACCTTC

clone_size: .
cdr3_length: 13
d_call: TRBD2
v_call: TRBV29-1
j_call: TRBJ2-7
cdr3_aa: CSVISGRAYEQYF
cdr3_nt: TGCAGCGTAATTAGCGGGAGAGCGTACGAGCAGTACTTC

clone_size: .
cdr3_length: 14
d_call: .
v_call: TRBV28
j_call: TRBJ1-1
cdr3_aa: CASRIPGAGTEAFF
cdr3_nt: TGTGCCAGCAGAATTCCAGGGGCAGGCACTGAAGCTTTCTTT

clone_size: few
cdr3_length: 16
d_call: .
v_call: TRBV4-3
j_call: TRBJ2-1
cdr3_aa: CASSQDRGGAGNEQFF
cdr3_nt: TGCGCCAGCAGCCAAGATAGGGGGGGCGCGGGCAATGAGCAGTTCTTC

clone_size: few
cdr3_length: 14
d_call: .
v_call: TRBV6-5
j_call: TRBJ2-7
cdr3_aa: CASSYGAQFYEQYF
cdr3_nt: TGTGCCAGCAGTTACGGGGCACAGTTTTACGAGCAGTACTTC